This entry is about one T cell receptor beta chain. The data originate from a study of blood T cell repertoires in COVID-19. Study-level information: Sample material is recorded as cDNA or gDNA derived from T cells, B-cell-depleted T cells, or PBMCs.

Authors' methods: The authors estimated nucleated cell counts from reference gene primer amplification. Repertoires were generated with immunoSEQ multiplex PCR, while TCRdb's copy carries only in-frame clones and drops some. That table is the source of V, J and clone size, and D and trimming were worked out from the DNA. The sample has more than 35,000 clones; about 80% are singletons. Sequenced sample: peripheral blood. This clonotype was obtained from a man between 65 and 85 years old with acute or convalescent COVID-19.

The CDR3: CAGQGNSGNTIYF. CDR3 bases: TGTGCCGGACAGGGGAATTCTGGAAACACCATATATTTT. The chain links TRBV30 to TRBJ1-3, with TRBD1 matching over 9 bases. The CDR3 runs 13 residues. V was pared by 8 bases and J by 1 base, with 3 bases of the junction left unmatched. Looked up from germline, CDR1 is GTSNPN and CDR2 is SVGIG (reference sequence).